A single sample is the source of the 16 T cell receptor beta chains below, sequenced in a study of blood T cell repertoires in COVID-19. The assay was immunoSEQ multiplex PCR, and TCRdb's table has in-frame clones only and misses some. The repertoire has roughly 170,000 clones, roughly 90% of them found once; the top ten carry around a quarter. The sequencing sample was made of peripheral blood. These receptors all stem from a man in his sixties with acute or convalescent COVID-19.

This chain uses TRBV7-8 with TRBJ2-7, with D possibly TRBD2 on 7 matching bases. Trimming took 1 base from V and 4 from J, leaving 14 bases between them. The CDR3 is 15 amino acids. The germline V gene encodes CDR1 SGHVS and CDR2 FQNEAQ. The CDR3 DNA is TGTGCCAGCAGCTTAGTGGTCGGGGGGCAATACGAGCAGTACGTC. Its translation: CASSLVVGGQYEQYV.

The chain recombines TRBV7-9 with TRBJ2-2; tentative D call: TRBD2 (6 bases). The CDR3 is made up of 18 amino acids. Germline assignment: CDR1 SEHNR and CDR2 FQNEAQ (reference sequence). V was trimmed by 0 bases and J by 0 bases, leaving 14 bases between them. CDR3 protein: CASSLAAGSLTNTGELFF. The CDR3 region has the DNA TGTGCCAGCAGCTTAGCGGCCGGGAGCCTTACGAACACCGGGGAGCTGTTTTTT.

The rearrangement joins TRBV2 to TRBJ1-2; D unresolved. The V end lost 8 bases, the J end lost 5 bases, and 21 bases lay between the germline ends. The germline gives CDR1 SNHLY, CDR2 FYNNEI. The CDR3 runs 15 residues. The chain's CDR3 is CASSPGRTDPYGYTF. Here the CDR3 DNA reads TGTGCCAGCTCCCCTGGGAGGACGGATCCTTATGGCTACACCTTC.

The rearrangement links TRBV5-4 to TRBJ1-6, with TRBD1 matching 10 bases. The CDR3 totals 15 residues. Per germline, CDR1 SGHNT and CDR2 YYREEE (reference sequence). Trimming at V came to 0 bases and at J to 10 bases, leaving 4 bases not matched to a gene. As DNA, the CDR3 is TGTGCCAGCAGCTTGGTGGGACAGGGGCAATCACCCCTCCACTTT. Translation: CASSLVGQGQSPLHF. The entire variable domain, with the rest obtained from reference TRBV5-4 and TRBJ1-6, is as follows: ETGVTQSPTHLIKTRGQQVTLRCSSQSGHNTVSWYQQALGQGPQFIFQYYREEENGRGNFPPRFSGLQFPNYSSELNVNALELDDSALYLCASSLVGQGQSPLHFGNGTRLTVT.

The V and J genes are TRBV9 and TRBJ2-7; no clear D. The CDR3 is 16 residues long. The germline V gene encodes CDR1 SGDLS and CDR2 YYNGEE. V was pared by 0 bases and J by 0 bases, with 13 bases between. This chain's CDR3 is CASSVGEEFSSYEQYF. Written as DNA, the CDR3 is TGTGCCAGCAGCGTAGGTGAGGAGTTTAGCTCCTACGAGCAGTACTTC.

V is TRBV5-4 and J is TRBJ2-5; 7 bases map to TRBD1. The V segment lost 4 bases and the J segment 4 bases; nucleotides outside the gene matches: 7. CDR3 length equals 14 residues. The germline V gene has CDR1 SGHNT and CDR2 YYREEE (reference sequence). The CDR3 here is CASSVGQVGETQYF. The CDR3 bases are TGTGCCAGCAGCGTCGGACAGGTGGGAGAGACCCAGTACTTC.

V usage is TRBV9 and J usage is TRBJ2-2; D is unresolved. CDR1 and CDR2 (germline): SGDLS, YYNGEE. V lost 4 bases to trimming and J lost 1 base, with 8 bases between them. This CDR3 spans 14 amino acids. The CDR3 DNA reads TGTGCCAGCAGCCGCAACAGGAACACCGGGGAGCTGTTTTTT. Protein sequence: CASSRNRNTGELFF.

This rearrangement joins TRBV19 to TRBJ1-4; 7 nucleotides line up with TRBD1. The CDR3 is 11 residues long. The V gene end was trimmed by 4 bases and the J gene end by 10 bases; junction bases not matched to a gene: 0. Germline V lookup: CDR1 LNHDA, CDR2 SQIVND (reference sequence). The CDR3 nucleotides are TGTGCCAGTAGTAGGGACAGAAAACTGTTTTTT. It codes for CASSRDRKLFF.

The chain is built from TRBV9 and TRBJ1-2; a weak D match, TRBD1 (6 bases). CDR1 is SGDLS and CDR2 is YYNGEE in the germline V gene. Trimming removed 1 base from V and 0 bases from J, with 13 bases in between. This CDR3 has 16 residues. The CDR3 bases are TGTGCCAGCAGCGTATCCGGGACACTCACTAACTATGGCTACACCTTC. It specifies CASSVSGTLTNYGYTF.

The chain uses TRBV11-3 and TRBJ2-3, with a possible D match to TRBD1 (6 bases). There are 16 residues in the CDR3. V lost 0 bases to trimming and J lost 6 bases, with 16 bases between them. The germline V gene encodes CDR1 SGHNT and CDR2 YENEEA. The DNA for the CDR3 is TGTGCCAGCAGCTTAGATTTAGACAGGACGGAGGATACGCAGTATTTT. Translating gives CASSLDLDRTEDTQYF.

The table lists this clone with many counts. The V call is TRBV5-1, the J call TRBJ2-2; perhaps TRBD2 as D (6 bases). The germline CDR1 and CDR2 sequences are SGHRS and YFSETQ. Trimming left V 4 bases short and J 0 bases short, with 13 bases between. This CDR3 contains 16 residues. Written as DNA, the CDR3 is TGCGCCAGCAGCCGGGGGACGTACGCGAACACCGGGGAGCTGTTTTTT. Encoded protein: CASSRGTYANTGELFF.

This chain joins TRBV5-4 and TRBJ2-1; 12 bases fit TRBD2. Per germline, CDR1 SGHNT and CDR2 YYREEE (reference sequence). The CDR3 totals 17 residues. V shed 2 bases and J 1 base; nucleotides not matched to a gene: 4. The CDR3 spells CASSLGLAGPSYNEQFF. Here the CDR3 DNA reads TGTGCCAGCAGCTTAGGACTAGCGGGACCTTCCTACAATGAGCAGTTCTTC.

The chain recombines TRBV5-6 with TRBJ2-7; D remains unclear. Trimming removed 4 bases from V and 0 bases from J, with 11 bases in between. This CDR3 has 14 residues. Germline V gives CDR1 SGHDT, CDR2 YYEEEE. This CDR3 is CASSVVMASYEQYF. The CDR3 DNA sequence: TGTGCCAGCAGCGTGGTTATGGCCTCCTACGAGCAGTACTTC.

In this sample, this clone turned up once. The V call is TRBV9, the J call TRBJ1-6; no definite D call. Germline V gene data show CDR1 as SGDLS and CDR2 as YYNGEE. CDR3 length equals 13 residues. V lost 0 bases, J lost 9 bases, and 7 bases lay in between. CDR3 in DNA: TGTGCCAGCAGCGTAGCGGGGAGTTCACCCCTCCACTTT. It codes for CASSVAGSSPLHF.

This clone appeared once. V usage is TRBV3-1 (or the pseudogene TRBV3-2) and J usage is TRBJ2-3, with TRBD1 as a possible D gene (6 bases). The CDR3 spans 16 residues. V was clipped by 0 bases and J by 3 bases, with 13 bases between them. Germline-derived CDR1 and CDR2 are LGHDT and YNNKEL (reference sequence). The CDR3 sequence is CASSQDMAGATDTQYF. The CDR3 coding sequence is TGTGCCAGCAGCCAAGATATGGCAGGGGCTACAGATACGCAGTATTTT.

The rearrangement uses TRBV2 and TRBJ1-2; 7 bases fit TRBD1. V shed 4 bases, J shed 4 bases, and the junction held 6 bases outside the gene matches. Per germline, CDR1 SNHLY and CDR2 FYNNEI. The CDR3 contains 14 residues. CDR3 sequence (DNA): TGTGCCAGCAGTGTAATACAGGGGTCCTATGGCTACACCTTC. Its protein product is CASSVIQGSYGYTF.